This T cell receptor (beta chain) was profiled in a study of T cell repertoires in cytomegalovirus infection (dated by TCRdb to 2018 to 2020). About the study as a whole: Peptide stimulations targeted recently identified HLA-C-restricted CMV epitopes, whose presentation resists viral immunomodulation, together with well-studied HLA-B-restricted epitopes. Because public TCR beta signatures pointed to carriage of CMV infection together with the matching HLA type, the HLA type of each donor mattered for the analysis.

The sequencing machine was an Illumina HiSeq 1500. The public reads were reprocessed in TCRdb via fastp at Q25 and MiXCR, keeping in-frame beta chains. Every CDR3 protein is listed once, alongside the most common genes and DNA of its rows. This sample gives 150,000 to 200,000 distinct CDR3 sequences in total; about 20% of them show up just once. The top ten clonotypes cover around a quarter of the sample. The treatment or condition label, read with the paper, signifies: in vitro stimulation with specific CMV peptide epitopes to enrich CMV-specific T cells. What the authors observed across the whole study: In the ex vivo response, HLA-C-restricted CMV-specific TCR beta clonotypes were dominant, and in two of eight donors the single most frequent clonotype came from this HLA-C-restricted group. Carriers of CMV infection plus the relevant HLA type were discriminated by the cumulative frequency of public TCR beta family members in the study cohort and in an independent 352-donor cohort.

This clonotype has ten or more counts. Its specific antigen is unknown. Base qualities are not provided; no much larger clone lies one nucleotide away. A distance of 13 bases separates the germline ends of V and J, which lose 7 bases and 4 bases respectively. In the germline V gene, CDR1 corresponds to MNHEY and CDR2 to SVGEGT. There are 13 amino acids in the CDR3, from cysteine to phenylalanine inclusive. CDR3 DNA only is kept here, 39 bases in frame from base 1. The source material was CD8+ T cells from cultured PBMCs, sampled from culture after CMV antigen stimulation. The source is a human donor in good health (CMV status not recorded). Some clones in this sample may be carry-over from other donors' samples. This receptor chain uses TRBV6-2 or TRBV6-3 and TRBJ1-1; perhaps TRBD1 is the D gene, with 5 bases matching. The base sequence is TGTGCCAGCAACCAGGGCTGGGGCACTGAAGCTTTCTTT. Its coded protein is CASNQGWGTEAFF.